The following is a T cell receptor (beta chain) sequence with its context. The data are from a study of blood T cell repertoires in COVID-19. At the level of the study: Samples taken during acute and convalescent COVID-19 were collected in the United States, Italy and Spain.

The CDR3 extends over 16 amino acids. Germline loops: CDR1 SGHRS, CDR2 YFSETQ. V shed 2 bases and J 4 bases; nucleotides not matched to a gene: 6. Recruitment covered under 25 US areas and drew participants whose ages spanned roughly 18 to 90 years. Clinical history reported by participants formed the basis on which cohorts were assigned. The data were produced by immunoSEQ multiplex PCR, yet TCRdb's version contains in-frame clones alone and is incomplete. The table lists a few hundred thousand clones, just under 90% of them singletons. This clonotype originated in a woman between 50 and 59 years old who had recovered from COVID-19. The sequencing sample was made of PBMCs or T cells enriched from blood (not recorded which). The chain employs TRBV5-1 and TRBJ2-2, with TRBD2 matching 9 bases. DNA of the CDR3: TGCGCCAGCAGCTTATTAGCGGGGGATGGCACCGGGGAGCTGTTTTTT. Translated: CASSLLAGDGTGELFF.